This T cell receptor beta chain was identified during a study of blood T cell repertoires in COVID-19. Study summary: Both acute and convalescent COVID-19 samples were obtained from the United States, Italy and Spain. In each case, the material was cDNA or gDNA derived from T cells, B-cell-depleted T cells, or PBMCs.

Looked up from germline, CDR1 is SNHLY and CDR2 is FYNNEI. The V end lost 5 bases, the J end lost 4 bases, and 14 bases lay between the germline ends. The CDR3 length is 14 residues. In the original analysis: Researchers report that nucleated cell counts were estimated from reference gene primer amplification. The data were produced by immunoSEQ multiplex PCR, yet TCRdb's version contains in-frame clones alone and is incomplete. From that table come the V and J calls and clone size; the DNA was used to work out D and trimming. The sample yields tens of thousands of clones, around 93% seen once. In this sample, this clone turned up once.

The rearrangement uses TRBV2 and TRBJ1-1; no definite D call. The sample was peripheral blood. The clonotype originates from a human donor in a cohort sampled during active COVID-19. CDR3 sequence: CASSRLSTGTEAFF. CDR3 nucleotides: TGTGCCAGCAGTCGCCTGTCAACGGGCACTGAAGCTTTCTTT.